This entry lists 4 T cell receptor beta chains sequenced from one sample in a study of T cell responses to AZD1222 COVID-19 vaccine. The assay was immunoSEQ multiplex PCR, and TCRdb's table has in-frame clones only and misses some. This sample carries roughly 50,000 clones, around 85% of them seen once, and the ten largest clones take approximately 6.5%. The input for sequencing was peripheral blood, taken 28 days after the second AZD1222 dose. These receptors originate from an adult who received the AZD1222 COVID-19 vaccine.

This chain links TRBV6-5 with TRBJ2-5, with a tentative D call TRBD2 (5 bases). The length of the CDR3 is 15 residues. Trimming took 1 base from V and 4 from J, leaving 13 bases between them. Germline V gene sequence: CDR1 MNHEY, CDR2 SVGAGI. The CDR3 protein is CASSYLGSTRETQYF. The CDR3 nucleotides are TGTGCCAGCAGTTACTTGGGGAGTACCAGAGAGACCCAGTACTTC.

CDR3 residues: CASSIDQGLAGINEQFF. The CDR3, as DNA: TGTGCCAGTAGTATAGATCAAGGACTAGCGGGAATCAATGAGCAGTTCTTC. The chain combines TRBV19 with TRBJ2-1; 12 bases line up with TRBD2. CDR1 is LNHDA and CDR2 is SQIVND in the germline V gene (reference sequence). CDR3 size: 17 residues. With 0 bases clipped from V and 6 bases from J, the junction kept 6 bases outside the gene matches.

The CDR3 reads CASSYISGSETQYF. CDR3 DNA sequence: TGTGCCAGCAGTTACATTAGCGGGAGTGAGACCCAGTACTTC. This sequence joins TRBV6-5 and TRBJ2-5, with TRBD2 matching over 9 bases. Trimming took 2 bases from V and 5 from J; bases not matched to a gene: 3. CDR3 size: 14 residues. Germline CDR1 MNHEY, CDR2 SVGAGI.

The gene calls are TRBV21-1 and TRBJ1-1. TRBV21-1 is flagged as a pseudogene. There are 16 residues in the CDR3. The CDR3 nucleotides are TGTGCCAGCAGCAAAGCCTGGAGCAGCACGAACACTGAAGCTTTCTTT. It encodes CASSKAWSSTNTEAFF.